The rows below give T cell receptor beta chains drawn from one sample of a study of blood T cell repertoires in COVID-19. TCRdb's copy holds only in-frame clones and misses some; the assay was immunoSEQ multiplex PCR. In the table there are a few hundred thousand clones, over 80% of which are singletons. The sequenced sample was PBMCs or T cells enriched from blood (not recorded which). These receptors all stem from a woman between 18 and 30 years old who had recovered from COVID-19. The CDR3 runs from the conserved cysteine through the conserved F or W. Fields, in order: J gene, D gene, V gene, clone size, CDR3 protein, CDR3 DNA. The D gene is left open where the match is weak. Not every row has a clone size; where given, it reads once, few, many or a size class.

>TRBJ2-6|TRBD2|TRBV27|once
CASSPGLAGLSGANVLTF
TGTGCCAGCAGTCCAGGACTAGCGGGTCTCTCTGGGGCCAACGTCCTGACTTTC
>TRBJ1-1|.|TRBV19|.
CASSIESRGTEAFF
TGTGCCAGTAGTATAGAGTCAAGGGGGACTGAAGCTTTCTTT
>TRBJ2-1|TRBD2|TRBV19|.
CASSIQRGPHEQFF
TGTGCCAGTAGTATCCAGCGGGGCCCCCATGAGCAGTTCTTC
>TRBJ2-1|TRBD2|TRBV19|.
CASSPRLAVDNEQFF
TGTGCCAGTAGCCCCCGACTAGCGGTAGACAATGAGCAGTTCTTC
>TRBJ2-1|.|TRBV5-6|.
CASSGGVSDNEQFF
TGTGCCAGCAGCGGCGGGGTTTCGGACAATGAGCAGTTCTTC
>TRBJ1-2|TRBD1|TRBV14|.
CASSQADRVYYGYTF
TGTGCCAGCAGCCAAGCGGACAGGGTCTACTATGGCTACACCTTC
>TRBJ2-7|TRBD2|TRBV2|.
CASSSSGRGSYEQYF
TGTGCCAGCAGTTCGAGCGGGAGGGGATCCTACGAGCAGTACTTC
>TRBJ1-2|.|TRBV7-2|.
CASSLGYRGTANYGYTF
TGTGCCAGCAGCTTAGGTTACCGGGGAACGGCTAACTATGGCTACACCTTC
>TRBJ1-3|.|TRBV10-3|.
CAILSGNTIYF
TGTGCAATTCTTTCTGGAAACACCATATATTTT
>TRBJ1-3|TRBD1|TRBV7-2|.
CASSNSGGQGNTIYF
TGTGCCAGCAGCAATTCAGGGGGCCAGGGAAACACCATATATTTT
>TRBJ1-1|.|TRBV7-2|once
CASSRRGRGSGTEAFF
TGTGCCAGCAGCCGGCGTGGTCGGGGGTCGGGCACTGAAGCTTTCTTT
>TRBJ2-1|.|TRBV5-1|.
CASTTWGNNEQFF
TGCGCCAGCACCACCTGGGGCAACAATGAGCAGTTCTTC
>TRBJ1-2|.|TRBV14|.
CASSHGQGYTF
TGTGCCAGCAGCCACGGACAAGGCTACACCTTC
>TRBJ1-3|.|TRBV12-3/TRBV12-4|few
CASSSGDTIYF
TGTGCCAGCAGTTCCGGGGACACCATATATTTT
>TRBJ2-1|.|TRBV11-1|once
CASSSRGGNEQFF
TGTGCCAGCAGCTCTAGGGGTGGGAATGAGCAGTTCTTC
>TRBJ1-5|.|TRBV19|.
CASRDIDGQPQHF
TGTGCCAGCAGGGACATAGACGGGCAGCCCCAGCATTTT
>TRBJ1-1|.|TRBV9|.
CASSVPPGGNTEAFF
TGTGCCAGCAGCGTACCGCCCGGTGGGAACACTGAAGCTTTCTTT
>TRBJ2-5|.|TRBV5-1|few
CASSFGGEETQYF
TGCGCCAGCAGCTTCGGGGGAGAAGAGACCCAGTACTTC
>TRBJ2-2|.|TRBV5-5|few
CASSLVLSSGELFF
TGTGCCAGCAGCTTGGTTCTTAGCTCCGGGGAGCTGTTTTTT
>TRBJ2-1|TRBD1|TRBV27|.
CASSHLPGQGSNEQFF
TGTGCCAGCAGTCACTTGCCGGGACAGGGTTCCAATGAGCAGTTCTTC
>TRBJ1-6|.|TRBV7-9|.
CASNVKGADSPLHF
TGTGCCAGCAACGTTAAAGGGGCGGATTCACCCCTCCACTTT
>TRBJ2-2|TRBD2|TRBV27|.
CASKKGLAGDTGELFF
TGTGCCAGCAAAAAAGGACTAGCGGGAGATACCGGGGAGCTGTTTTTT
>TRBJ1-2|TRBD1|TRBV11-2|.
CASSSPGQGVFTF
TGTGCCAGCAGCTCTCCGGGACAGGGGGTCTTCACCTTC